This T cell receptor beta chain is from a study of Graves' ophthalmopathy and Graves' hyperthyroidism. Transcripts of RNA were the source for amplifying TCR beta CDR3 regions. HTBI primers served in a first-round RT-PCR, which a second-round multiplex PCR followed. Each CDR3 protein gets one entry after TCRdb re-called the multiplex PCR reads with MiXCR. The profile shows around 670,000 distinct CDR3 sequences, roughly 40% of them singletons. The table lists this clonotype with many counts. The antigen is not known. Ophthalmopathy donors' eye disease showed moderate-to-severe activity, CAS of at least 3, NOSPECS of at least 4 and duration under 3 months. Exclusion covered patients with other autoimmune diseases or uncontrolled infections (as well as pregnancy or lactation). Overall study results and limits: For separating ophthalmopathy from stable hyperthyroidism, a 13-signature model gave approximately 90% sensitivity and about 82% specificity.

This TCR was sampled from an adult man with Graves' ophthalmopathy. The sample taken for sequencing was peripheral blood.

The CDR3 region has the DNA TGCAGCGTTGAAGATCCTGGACAGGGTAGAGAAAAACTGTTTTTT. Residues: CSVEDPGQGREKLFF. The chain has TRBV29-1 and TRBJ1-4, with TRBD1 matching over 8 bases. The length of the CDR3 is 15 residues. The germline CDR1 and CDR2 sequences are SQVTM and ANQGSEA. V shed 0 bases and J 8 bases; nucleotides not matched to a gene: 8.